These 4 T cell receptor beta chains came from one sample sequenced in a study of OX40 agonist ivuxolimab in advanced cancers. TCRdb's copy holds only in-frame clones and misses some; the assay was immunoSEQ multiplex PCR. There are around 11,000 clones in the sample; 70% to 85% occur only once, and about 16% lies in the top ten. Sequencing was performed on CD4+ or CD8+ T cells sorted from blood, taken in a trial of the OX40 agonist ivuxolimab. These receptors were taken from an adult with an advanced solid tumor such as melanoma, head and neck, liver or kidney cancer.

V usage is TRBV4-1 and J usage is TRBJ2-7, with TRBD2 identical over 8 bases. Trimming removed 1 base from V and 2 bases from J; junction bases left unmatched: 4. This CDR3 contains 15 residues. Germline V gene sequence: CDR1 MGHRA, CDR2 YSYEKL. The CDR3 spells CASSQVAGSTYEQYF. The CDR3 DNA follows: TGCGCCAGCAGCCAAGTAGCGGGGTCGACCTACGAGCAGTACTTC.

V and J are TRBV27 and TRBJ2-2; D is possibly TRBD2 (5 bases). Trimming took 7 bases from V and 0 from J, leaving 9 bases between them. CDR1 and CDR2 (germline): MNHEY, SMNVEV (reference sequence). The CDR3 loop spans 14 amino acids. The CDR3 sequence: CASTPGTNTGELFF. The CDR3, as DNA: TGTGCCAGCACCCCGGGAACGAACACCGGGGAGCTGTTTTTT.

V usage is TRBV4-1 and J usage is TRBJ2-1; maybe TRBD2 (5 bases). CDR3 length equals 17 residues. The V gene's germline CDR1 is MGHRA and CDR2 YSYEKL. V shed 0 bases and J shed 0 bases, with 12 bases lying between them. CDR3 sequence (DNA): TGCGCCAGCAGCCAAGAGTTAGGACTGAGCTCCTACAATGAGCAGTTCTTC. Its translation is CASSQELGLSSYNEQFF.

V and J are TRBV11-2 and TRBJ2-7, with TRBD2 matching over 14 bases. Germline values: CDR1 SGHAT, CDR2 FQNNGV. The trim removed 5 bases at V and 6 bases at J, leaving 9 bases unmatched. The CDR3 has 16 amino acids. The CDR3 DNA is TGTGCCAGCAGCGTTGGGACTAGCGGGAGAGCGGGCGAGCAGTACTTC. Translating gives CASSVGTSGRAGEQYF.